The rows below give T cell receptor beta chains drawn from one sample of a study of T cell repertoires in cytomegalovirus infection. TCRdb ran MiXCR on the reads and lists one entry per CDR3 protein. The sample includes fewer than 550,000 distinct CDR3 sequences, roughly 29% of them seen just once. Sequencing input: PBMCs. These receptors originate from a human donor in good health (CMV status not recorded). Some clones in this sample may be carry-over from other donors' samples. Each CDR3 is given with its conserved first and last residue. The order of the fields is V gene, CDR3 protein.

>TRBV28
CASSGRNEQFF
>TRBV7-8
CASSFYRTGGPTKNIQYF
>TRBV7-8
CASSRYPETGGGYTF
>TRBV7-2
CASSSLAGGSYNEQFF
>TRBV7-9
CASGVGGRANEQFF
>TRBV12-3/TRBV12-4
CASSLAGLAAGELFF
>TRBV30
CAWASKEVNTGELFF
>TRBV7-9
CASSLWDRTDTQYF
>TRBV20-1
CSAAIDRESYGYTF
>TRBV28
CASRRMRTGKQETQYF
>TRBV29-1
CSGVSYGGYGYTF
>TRBV6-1
CASSRQEGQPQHF
>TRBV7-9
CASSLAFGTEAFF
>TRBV6-2/TRBV6-3
CASRGDGTNTEAFF
>TRBV7-9
CASSSLGGANEKLFF
>TRBV7-9
CASSTDSNNQPQHF
>TRBV7-4
CASSLGGIYEQYF
>TRBV6-5
CASSLDKSSYEQYF
>TRBV7-9
CASSHTRQGDEQFF
>TRBV6-2/TRBV6-3
CASRDSGVTDTQYF
>TRBV12-3/TRBV12-4
CASSRRGYEQYF
>TRBV4-3
CASSSSVGRGTGELFF